A single sample is the source of the 12 T cell receptor beta chains below, sequenced in a study of T cells in Graves' hyperthyroidism and ophthalmopathy. Amplification yielded TCR beta CDR3 regions, with RNA transcripts as the source. With the HTBI primer set, the TCR CDR3 went through a first round of RT-PCR. TCRdb itself ran the multiplex PCR reads through MiXCR, one entry per CDR3 protein. The sample shows about 290,000 distinct CDR3 sequences, roughly an eighth of them seen only once. The sample was blood. Receptors originate from a middle-aged woman with Graves' hyperthyroidism.

This clonotype was recorded many times. The V gene is TRBV2, the J gene TRBJ1-3; D gene ambiguous. CDR3 length: 16 amino acids. With 2 bases removed from V and 0 bases from J, the gap between germline ends came to 11 bases. Looked up from germline, CDR1 is SNHLY and CDR2 is FYNNEI. Here the CDR3 reads CASSEQHRISGNTIYF. The CDR3 DNA is TGTGCCAGCAGTGAACAACACAGAATCTCTGGAAACACCATATATTTT.

This clonotype has a count of ten or more. The chain carries TRBV6-5 and TRBJ2-1; D is perhaps TRBD2 (5 bases). The CDR3 covers 14 residues. V lost 4 bases and J lost 5, with 12 bases in between. Germline V lookup: CDR1 MNHEY, CDR2 SVGAGI. Here the CDR3 DNA reads TGTGCCAGCAGTTTACTAGTCGAGGACAATGAGCAGTTCTTC. This codes for CASSLLVEDNEQFF.

This sequence joins TRBV4-2 and TRBJ1-5; D remains ambiguous. Trimming took 0 bases from V and 5 from J, leaving 5 bases between them. This CDR3 has 13 residues. Germline assignment: CDR1 LGHNA and CDR2 YNFKEQ. The CDR3 here is CASSQDRHQPQHF. CDR3 coding DNA: TGTGCCAGCAGCCAAGATCGTCATCAGCCCCAGCATTTT.

This clonotype was observed many times. The chain carries TRBV12-3 or TRBV12-4 and TRBJ2-1; D is ambiguous. The ends were cut back, 6 bases at V and 0 bases at J, with 18 bases in the middle. The CDR3 consists of 17 residues. CDR3 in DNA: TGTGCCAGCAGGGCCCTTGGGCGGACCAGCTCCTACAATGAGCAGTTCTTC. Translated, it gives CASRALGRTSSYNEQFF.

This clonotype has at least ten counts. The CDR3 sequence: CSAVISGRTTDTQYF. The CDR3 bases are TGCAGTGCTGTTATTAGCGGGAGGACCACAGATACGCAGTATTTT. The rearrangement uses TRBV20-1 and TRBJ2-3, with 10 positions matching TRBD2. Germline V CDR1 and CDR2: DFQATT, SNEGSKA (reference sequence). J was trimmed by 2 bases and V by 5 bases; bases with no gene match: 7. The CDR3 runs to 15 residues.

This clonotype was counted at least ten times. The chain has TRBV30 and TRBJ1-1, with 10 bases matching TRBD1. CDR1 is GTSNPN and CDR2 is SVGIG in the germline V gene (reference sequence). The CDR3 length is 12 residues. The V segment lost 5 bases and the J segment 7 bases; nucleotides outside the gene matches: 4. The CDR3 DNA is TGTGCCTGGTCGGGACAGGGGTTTGAAGCTTTCTTT. As protein: CAWSGQGFEAFF.

This clonotype was counted only a few times. V usage is TRBV20-1 and J usage is TRBJ2-1, with D maybe TRBD2 (5 bases). The germline gives CDR1 DFQATT, CDR2 SNEGSKA (reference sequence). V was shortened by 2 bases and J by 6 bases, with 17 bases between the two germline ends. This CDR3 contains 15 residues. CDR3 in amino acids: CSARSQPGAGNEQFF. CDR3 bases: TGCAGTGCTAGATCCCAGCCTGGCGCGGGCAATGAGCAGTTCTTC.

The V gene is TRBV19, the J gene TRBJ2-2; weak D call: TRBD1 (6 bases). V was pared by 6 bases and J by 4 bases, with 15 bases between. The CDR3 consists of 15 residues. Per germline, CDR1 LNHDA and CDR2 SQIVND (reference sequence). The DNA for the CDR3 is TGTGCCAGTAGCCCAGGGGAACCCGGCACCGGGGAGCTGTTTTTT. It specifies CASSPGEPGTGELFF.

This clonotype was counted at least ten times. This chain connects TRBV20-1 to TRBJ1-1; 8 nucleotides match TRBD1. This CDR3 comprises 14 residues. In germline, CDR1 is DFQATT, CDR2 SNEGSKA (reference sequence). The V segment lost 8 bases and the J segment 0 bases; nucleotides outside the gene matches: 8. For the CDR3, the DNA is TGCAGTCGTTCCAGGGGGCCCATGAACACTGAAGCTTTCTTT. Translation: CSRSRGPMNTEAFF.

This clonotype is a singleton in its sample. This may arise from a read error, as a much more abundant clone is one base away. Given the absence of the conserved phenylalanine or tryptophan at the CDR3 end, a read error is likely. The V call is TRBV5-6, the J call TRBJ1-1; D unresolved. CDR3 length: 14 amino acids. Germline-derived CDR1 and CDR2 are SGHDT and YYEEEE. The V and J ends lost 4 bases and 4 bases respectively, with 14 bases between them. The CDR3 region is CASSPTGLGTEAFV. The CDR3 nucleotides read TGTGCCAGCAGCCCTACCGGGTTGGGCACTGAAGCTTTCGTT.

This clonotype has more than one count but fewer than ten. The J gene is TRBJ2-1, the V gene TRBV9; D possibly uses TRBD1 or TRBD2 (6 bases each). CDR3 length equals 15 residues. Deletions cut 2 bases from V and 7 bases from J, with 16 bases between. The germline V gene encodes CDR1 SGDLS and CDR2 YYNGEE. The CDR3 reads CASSVRGSGGNEQFF. CDR3 sequence (DNA): TGTGCCAGCAGCGTTAGGGGGAGCGGAGGGAATGAGCAGTTCTTC.

This clonotype was recorded at least ten times. The gene calls are TRBV27 and TRBJ1-2; TRBD1 aligns across 7 bases. Per the germline V gene, CDR1 is MNHEY and CDR2 is SMNVEV (reference sequence). The V and J ends lost 9 bases and 8 bases, in that order; junction bases with no gene match: 9. The CDR3 spans 12 residues. CDR3 loop: CARTTGRRGYTF. The CDR3 region has the DNA TGTGCCAGGACGACAGGGAGACGCGGCTACACCTTC.